This TCR beta chain appears in the sequencing data of a study of spatial heterogeneity in lung cancer. This clonotype showed up many times. Time point indicated: sample taken at primary tumor resection. Researchers sequenced whole RNA taken from tumor, nontumor lung or frozen PBMC without sorting. Germline values: CDR1 MNHEY, CDR2 SVGEGT. V dropped 1 base and J dropped 6; count of bases not matched to a gene: 4. CDR3 size: 15 residues. TCRdb redid the calling of the 5' RACE reads with MiXCR, one entry per CDR3 protein. Here the sample spans 40,000 or so distinct CDR3 sequences, 6.5% to 8.5% being singletons.

This TCR was sampled from a male donor with early-stage non-small cell lung cancer. Sequencing was performed on PBMCs, taken at surgery. The genes are TRBV6-2 or TRBV6-3 and TRBJ1-5, with TRBD1 matching 9 bases. CDR3 amino acids: CASSYLQGAGQPQHF. DNA of the CDR3: TGTGCCAGCAGTTACTTACAGGGGGCAGGTCAGCCCCAGCATTTT.